What follows are 29 T cell receptor beta chains derived from one specimen sequenced in a study of breast tumors, draining lymph nodes, adjacent tissues (dated by TCRdb to 2016 to 2017). Lymph node samples were obtained from the axillary draining lymph nodes of breast cancer patients. The receptor library was made with multiplex PCR. The sequencer was an Illumina HiSeq 2000. TCRdb redid the processing of the public reads, applying fastp at Q25 and MiXCR, and retained in-frame beta chains. Every entry covers one CDR3 protein and lists the most common genes and DNA from its rows. This sample lists 180,000 or so distinct CDR3 sequences; around 29% were detected once. The ten top clones hold 4% to 5.5% of the sample. The sequenced material came from axillary lymph node tissue. These TCRs come from a female donor with breast cancer. Some clones in this sample may be carry-over from other donors' samples.

At least ten counts were recorded for this clonotype. The chain joins TRBV7-9 to TRBJ1-2, with a tentative D call TRBD1 (5 bases). This CDR3 is built from 15 residues. Between the trimmed V and J ends, which lost 5 bases and 0 bases, there was a span of 13 bases. Per germline, CDR1 SEHNR and CDR2 FQNEAQ (reference sequence). CDR3 amino acids: CASSQWGSANYGYTF. For the CDR3, the DNA is TGTGCCAGCAGCCAGTGGGGGAGCGCTAACTATGGCTACACCTTC.

Worth noting for this clonotype: A much larger clone differs from this one at a single base, so this may be a read error. This sequence joins TRBV12-3 or TRBV12-4 and TRBJ1-2, with D hard to call. The CDR3 sequence is 14 residues long. V was clipped by 3 bases and J by 4 bases, with 12 bases between them. This CDR3 is CASSFQVVSYGYTF. CDR3 DNA sequence: TGTGCCAGCAGTTTCCAGGTAGTGAGCTATGGCTACACCTTC.

This clonotype was observed once. CDR3 sequence: CASGGQGGGKLFF. The CDR3 nucleotides are TGTGCCAGCGGGGGACAGGGAGGAGGAAAACTGTTTTTT. This chain uses TRBV28 with TRBJ1-4, with TRBD1 matching 9 bases. CDR3 size: 13 residues. Looked up from germline, CDR1 is MDHEN and CDR2 is SYDVKM. Trimming took 8 bases from V and 10 from J; bases not matched to a gene: 8.

This clonotype was counted at least ten times. CDR3 sequence reads: CAISESEGETQYF. In DNA, the CDR3 is TGTGCCATCAGTGAGTCGGAGGGGGAGACCCAGTACTTC. The chain employs TRBV10-3 and TRBJ2-5, with D possibly being TRBD2 (6 bases). Germline CDR1 ENHRY, CDR2 SYGVKD. V was clipped by 0 bases and J by 5 bases, with 7 bases between them. There are 13 residues in the CDR3.

This clonotype has ten or more counts. The chain combines TRBV7-9 with TRBJ2-7, with unresolved D. V was clipped by 4 bases and J by 3 bases, with 10 bases between them. Germline assignment: CDR1 SEHNR and CDR2 FQNEAQ (reference sequence). This CDR3 comprises 13 residues. The CDR3 loop reads CASSSSPYYEQYF. CDR3 DNA sequence: TGTGCCAGCAGCTCGAGCCCATACTACGAGCAGTACTTC.

This clonotype was picked up many times. This chain joins TRBV5-8 and TRBJ2-3; no reliable D call. The CDR3 has 15 amino acids. V lost 2 bases and J lost 0, with 10 bases in between. Germline CDR1 SGHTS, CDR2 YDEGEE. DNA of the CDR3: TGTGCCAGCAGCTTCGAGACGGGTAGCACAGATACGCAGTATTTT. Amino acid sequence: CASSFETGSTDTQYF.

The chain links TRBV2 to TRBJ2-7, with 10 bases aligning to TRBD1. Trimming took 4 bases from V and 1 from J; bases not matched to a gene: 13. The CDR3 totals 18 residues. Germline lookup yields CDR1 SNHLY and CDR2 FYNNEI. The CDR3 sequence is CASSVARQGARSSYEQYF. For the CDR3, the DNA is TGTGCCAGCAGTGTAGCGAGACAGGGGGCGCGTTCTTCCTACGAGCAGTACTTC.

This clonotype was recorded many times. The chain uses TRBV30 and TRBJ1-3; TRBD1 is a possible D gene (6 bases). The CDR3 has 15 residues. V was pared by 1 base and J by 0 bases, with 10 bases between. Germline CDR1 reads GTSNPN; CDR2 reads SVGIG (reference sequence). CDR3 protein: CAWSGWTVSGNTIYF. The CDR3 nucleotides are TGTGCCTGGAGTGGGTGGACAGTCTCTGGAAACACCATATATTTT.

Regarding this clonotype: This could be a read error, since a much larger clone is one nucleotide away. This is likely a read error, given that the CDR3 carries no conserved phenylalanine or tryptophan at its end. The chain recombines TRBV29-1 with TRBJ2-4; 13 nucleotides match TRBD2. The CDR3 totals 18 residues. Trimming removed 3 bases from V and 7 bases from J; junction bases left unmatched: 15. Germline CDR1 reads SQVTM; CDR2 reads ANQGSEA. The CDR3 protein is CSVDRTSGGHGRANIQYL. The CDR3 bases are TGCAGCGTTGACCGGACTAGCGGGGGCCATGGTCGAGCGAACATTCAGTACCTC.

Many counts were recorded for this clonotype. This chain joins TRBV5-1 and TRBJ2-3; D unclear. The V end lost 4 bases, the J end lost 1 base, and 7 bases lay between the germline ends. CDR1 is SGHRS and CDR2 is YFSETQ in the germline V gene. There are 13 residues in the CDR3. The CDR3 coding sequence is TGCGCCAGCAGCCCAATGGGCACAGATACGCAGTATTTT. The encoded protein is CASSPMGTDTQYF.

This clonotype has at least ten counts. The chain carries TRBV12-3 or TRBV12-4 and TRBJ1-4, with a weak D call TRBD1 (5 bases). The CDR3 has 15 amino acids. V lost 6 bases, J lost 3 bases, and 14 bases lay in between. The CDR3 coding sequence is TGTGCCAGCAGGCGCGGGACGGCCCCTAATGAAAAACTGTTTTTT. Amino acids: CASRRGTAPNEKLFF.

The chain couples TRBV11-2 to TRBJ2-7, with 10 bases that match TRBD1. Germline V gene lookup returns CDR1 SGHAT and CDR2 FQNNGV. The CDR3 covers 16 residues. V lost 1 base, J lost 0 bases, and 3 bases stayed unmatched. The CDR3 sequence: CASSLAGTGDSYEQYF. The CDR3 bases are TGTGCCAGCAGCTTAGCCGGGACAGGGGACTCCTACGAGCAGTACTTC. The full variable domain, rest sourced from reference TRBV11-2 and TRBJ2-7, is EAGVAQSPRYKIIEKRQSVAFWCNPISGHATLYWYQQILGQGPKLLIQFQNNGVVDDSQLPKDRFSAERLKGVDSTLKIQPAKLEDSAVYLCASSLAGTGDSYEQYFGPGTRLTVT.

There are many counts of this clonotype. The chain carries TRBV5-1 and TRBJ2-5, with D hard to call. V was cut by 0 bases and J by 5 bases, with 8 bases left in between. The CDR3 covers 13 residues. The V gene's germline CDR1 is SGHRS and CDR2 YFSETQ. This CDR3 is CASSLAQRETQYF. The CDR3 nucleotides read TGCGCCAGCAGCTTGGCTCAGAGGGAGACCCAGTACTTC.

This clonotype appeared many times. CDR3 in amino acids: CSASSGNTGELFF. The CDR3, as DNA: TGCAGTGCGAGTAGCGGGAACACCGGGGAGCTGTTTTTT. The chain carries TRBV20-1 and TRBJ2-2; a possible D gene is TRBD2 (6 bases). Per the germline V gene, CDR1 is DFQATT and CDR2 is SNEGSKA (reference sequence). V was clipped by 6 bases and J by 1 base, with 9 bases between them. This CDR3 is 13 amino acids long.

Many counts were recorded for this clonotype. The chain employs TRBV7-3 and TRBJ2-5; TRBD1 agrees at 9 bases. The germline V gene encodes CDR1 SGHTA and CDR2 FQGTGA. The length of the CDR3 is 13 residues. After removal of 4 bases from V and 4 bases from J, the junction contained 1 base not matched to a gene. CDR3 DNA sequence: TGTGCCAGCAGCTCGGGACAGGGAGAGACCCAGTACTTC. Translated, it gives CASSSGQGETQYF.

Many counts were recorded for this clonotype. The chain carries TRBV14 and TRBJ1-6; D gene unclear. Trimming shortened V by 0 bases and J by 0 bases, and 6 bases separated the two germline ends. The CDR3 totals 16 residues. Germline assignment: CDR1 SGHDN and CDR2 FVKESK. The DNA of the CDR3 is TGTGCCAGCAGCCAAGACTGGAGCTCCTATAATTCACCCCTCCACTTT. Residues: CASSQDWSSYNSPLHF. Filled out from reference TRBV14 and TRBJ1-6, the complete variable domain reads EAGVTQFPSHSVIEKGQTVTLRCDPISGHDNLYWYRRVMGKEIKFLLHFVKESKQDESGMPNNRFLAERTGGTYSTLKVQPAELEDSGVYFCASSQDWSSYNSPLHFGNGTRLTVT.

This clonotype has a count of ten or more. This sequence joins TRBV7-9 and TRBJ2-3; D remains unclear. This CDR3 has 15 amino acids. The ends were cut back, 6 bases at V and 5 bases at J, with 18 bases in the middle. Per the germline V gene, CDR1 is SEHNR and CDR2 is FQNEAQ (reference sequence). The CDR3 DNA reads as TGTGCCAGCAGTCCACATCAACCGACCCGAGATACGCAGTATTTT. Translating it yields CASSPHQPTRDTQYF.

This clonotype was counted at least ten times. CDR3 nucleotides: TGTGCCACCAGTGACCCTGCGAAGGGATTCTATGGCTACACCTTC. This codes for CATSDPAKGFYGYTF. J is TRBJ1-2 and V is TRBV24-1; no firm D call. This CDR3 has 15 amino acids. With 4 bases removed from V and 4 bases from J, the gap between germline ends came to 15 bases. Per germline, CDR1 KGHDR and CDR2 SFDVKD.

This clonotype was seen many times. The chain couples TRBV7-9 to TRBJ2-1; D may match TRBD1 or TRBD2 (6 bases each). This CDR3 has 20 amino acids. Trimming took off 2 bases at V and 3 bases at J, with 26 bases between the two ends. In germline, CDR1 is SEHNR, CDR2 FQNEAQ (reference sequence). Here the CDR3 reads CASSLIGGPASRFNYNEQFF. The CDR3 DNA sequence: TGTGCCAGCAGCTTAATTGGGGGGCCCGCTAGCCGATTTAACTACAATGAGCAGTTCTTC. Full variable domain (remainder filled in from reference TRBV7-9 and TRBJ2-1): DTGVSQNPRHKITKRGQNVTFRCDPISEHNRLYWYRQTLGQGPEFLTYFQNEAQLEKSRLLSDRFSAERPKGSFSTLEIQRTEQGDSAMYLCASSLIGGPASRFNYNEQFFGPGTRLTVL.

The table lists this clonotype with many counts. V is TRBV13 and J is TRBJ2-7; possible D gene TRBD1, 5 bases. The germline V gene encodes CDR1 PRHDT and CDR2 FYEKMQ (reference sequence). V shed 5 bases and J shed 0 bases, with 14 bases lying between them. The CDR3 is 15 residues long. The CDR3 DNA reads TGTGCCAGCAGCAATCAGGGTGGGGTCTCCTACGAGCAGTACTTC. Translated: CASSNQGGVSYEQYF.

This clonotype came up many times. V is TRBV27 and J is TRBJ2-1, with D possibly matching TRBD2 (5 bases). The CDR3 consists of 12 residues. The V end was cut by 8 bases, the J end by 4 bases, with 9 bases between. Germline CDR1 reads MNHEY; CDR2 reads SMNVEV (reference sequence). CDR3 sequence reads: CASAGIYNEQFF. For the CDR3, the DNA is TGTGCCAGCGCGGGCATTTACAATGAGCAGTTCTTC.

This chain uses TRBV18 with TRBJ1-5; unclear D gene. The CDR3 runs to 13 residues. Germline lookup yields CDR1 KGHSH and CDR2 LQKENI. Trimming stripped 6 bases from V and 2 bases from J, with 8 bases between. CDR3 in amino acids: CASSSGGNQPQHF. Here the CDR3 DNA reads TGTGCCAGCTCCTCCGGGGGCAATCAGCCCCAGCATTTT. The variable domain in full, with the rest retrieved from reference TRBV18 and TRBJ1-5, is NAGVMQNPRHLVRRRGQEARLRCSPMKGHSHVYWYRQLPEEGLKFMVYLQKENIIDESGMPKERFSAEFPKEGPSILRIQQVVRGDSAAYFCASSSGGNQPQHFGDGTRLSIL.

The chain has TRBV15 and TRBJ2-2; D may be TRBD1 (5 bases). The germline CDR1 and CDR2 sequences are LNHNV and YYDKDF (reference sequence). V was shortened by 2 bases and J by 8 bases, with 9 bases between the two germline ends. This CDR3 has 13 residues. CDR3 coding DNA: TGTGCCACCAGCAGACAGGGTAGTGGGGAGCTGTTTTTT. Translating it yields CATSRQGSGELFF.

On this clonotype itself: Given a much more abundant clone one base away, this may be a read error. The V call is TRBV20-1, the J call TRBJ2-5; D may be TRBD2 (6 bases). The CDR3 runs to 14 residues. Germline values: CDR1 DFQATT, CDR2 SNEGSKA (reference sequence). The CDR3 coding sequence is TGCAGTGCTATAAGGGCGGGACGGCAAGCGACCCAGTACTTC. Its translation: CSAIRAGRQATQYF.

Ten or more counts support this clonotype. This chain connects TRBV20-1 to TRBJ2-3; 10 positions agree with TRBD2. Germline V gene sequence: CDR1 DFQATT, CDR2 SNEGSKA (reference sequence). This CDR3 has 14 residues. The V and J ends lost 6 bases and 3 bases, in that order; junction bases with no gene match: 6. CDR3 residues: CSAPTSGVTDTQYF. CDR3 in DNA: TGCAGTGCGCCCACTAGCGGGGTGACAGATACGCAGTATTTT.

This clonotype showed up many times. This sequence joins TRBV20-1 and TRBJ2-5, with D tentatively TRBD2 (6 bases). V lost 3 bases and J 2 bases, leaving 13 bases between the germline ends. The CDR3 extends over 14 amino acids. The V gene's germline CDR1 is DFQATT and CDR2 SNEGSKA (reference sequence). This chain's CDR3 is CSASGGPFQETQYF. In DNA form, the CDR3 reads TGCAGTGCTAGTGGAGGGCCCTTTCAAGAGACCCAGTACTTC.

This clonotype was picked up many times. The rearrangement joins TRBV2 to TRBJ1-5, with D maybe TRBD1 (5 bases). The V and J ends lost 2 bases and 0 bases respectively, with 8 bases between them. This CDR3 spans 15 amino acids. Germline V gene sequence: CDR1 SNHLY, CDR2 FYNNEI. The CDR3 is CASSERGYSNQPQHF. The DNA of the CDR3 is TGTGCCAGCAGTGAAAGGGGATATAGCAATCAGCCCCAGCATTTT.

For this clonotype: It may be a read error: a sequence one base away is much more abundant. V is TRBV20-1 and J is TRBJ2-1, with TRBD2 matching over 13 bases. The CDR3 is 16 amino acids. Per germline, CDR1 DFQATT and CDR2 SNEGSKA (reference sequence). CDR3 residues: CSARRLAGGSYNEQLF. The CDR3 nucleotides are TGCAGTGCTAGGAGACTAGCGGGGGGCTCCTACAATGAGCAGCTCTTC.

In DNA form, the CDR3 reads TGTGCCAGCAGTGCCTGGAGCAACACCGGGGAGCTGTTTTTT. Residues: CASSAWSNTGELFF. The chain recombines TRBV6-2 or TRBV6-3 with TRBJ2-2; D is ambiguous. Germline values: CDR1 MNHEY, CDR2 SVGEGT. CDR3 length equals 14 residues. Trimming stripped 5 bases from V and 2 bases from J, with 9 bases between.